This T cell receptor (beta chain) was recorded in a study of cytomegalovirus exposure and HLA in healthy donors. Study-wide results and caveats: For most TCR sequences rarity was the rule, although some public TCRs occurred in many donors. The authors confirmed in vitro that a few CMV-associated chains were specific for CMV antigens.

Deletions cut 3 bases from V and 1 base from J, with 9 bases between. The CDR3 consists of 15 residues. Germline V gene lookup returns CDR1 MRHNA and CDR2 SNTAGT. Sequenced by immunoSEQ multiplex PCR; TCRdb stores in-frame clones only, minus some. The sample records more than 250,000 clones, roughly nine tenths being singletons. The donors were part of the validation cohort of around 110 subjects. That cohort was separate from the first cohort, which comprised about 670 subjects. To note about this clone: Its antigen is unknown.

The J gene is TRBJ2-2, the V gene TRBV6-4, with a tentative D call TRBD1 (5 bases). Material: PBMCs. The TCR originated in a woman younger than 45 in good health and CMV-seropositive. The CDR3 bases are TGTGCCAGCAGTGAAGGGGCAGAGAACACCGGGGAGCTGTTTTTT. Its translation is CASSEGAENTGELFF.